A single sample gave rise to the 15 T cell receptor beta chains below, sequenced in a study of T cells in Graves' hyperthyroidism and ophthalmopathy. Amplification yielded TCR beta CDR3 regions, with RNA transcripts as the source. Initially, a first-round RT-PCR of the TCR CDR3 employed the HTBI primer set. TCRdb fed the multiplex PCR reads into MiXCR, producing one record per CDR3 protein. The data contain hundreds of thousands of distinct CDR3 sequences, about 15% of them singletons. The material sequenced was blood. The receptors derive from a man aged 18 to 29 with Graves' ophthalmopathy.

Regarding this clonotype: Germline and junction disagree at one end, which may indicate a read error. The chain recombines TRBV3-1 with TRBJ2-7; tentative D call: TRBD1 (6 bases). The CDR3 is 15 residues long. Germline lookup yields CDR1 LGHDT and CDR2 YNNKEL (reference sequence). This chain's CDR3 is CTSSQAGGNRYEQYF. The CDR3 DNA follows: TGTACCAGCAGCCAGGCTGGGGGCAACCGATACGAGCAGTACTTC.

At least ten counts were recorded for this clonotype. The chain employs TRBV7-8 and TRBJ1-2; 9 nucleotides agree with TRBD1. The CDR3 contains 14 residues. V was pared by 8 bases and J by 2 bases, with 6 bases of the junction left unmatched. Germline CDR1 and CDR2: SGHVS and FQNEAQ. CDR3 region: CASVPQGANYGYTF. CDR3 DNA: TGTGCCAGCGTCCCACAGGGGGCGAACTATGGCTACACCTTC.

This clonotype was picked up a small number of times. The J gene is TRBJ2-6, the V gene TRBV14, with a possible D match to TRBD2 (6 bases). V gave up 3 bases and J gave up 0 bases, with 18 bases separating them. The CDR3 consists of 19 residues. Germline CDR1 SGHDN, CDR2 FVKESK. The CDR3 is CASSHWGRRENSGANVLTF. The DNA for the CDR3 is TGTGCCAGCAGCCACTGGGGCAGGAGGGAAAACTCTGGGGCCAACGTCCTGACTTTC.

This clonotype was recorded at least ten times. This sequence joins TRBV5-6 and TRBJ2-1; unclear D gene. Between the trimmed V and J ends, which lost 2 bases and 1 base, there was a span of 4 bases. The CDR3 runs 13 residues. CDR1 and CDR2 from the germline V gene are SGHDT and YYEEEE. The chain's CDR3 is CASSFQSYNEQFF. The DNA of the CDR3 is TGTGCCAGCAGCTTTCAGTCCTACAATGAGCAGTTCTTC.

A few counts support this clonotype. The V gene is TRBV12-3 or TRBV12-4, the J gene TRBJ2-2; TRBD1 might be the D (5 bases). V dropped 3 bases and J dropped 5 bases, with 10 bases sitting between them. The CDR3 loop spans 14 amino acids. The CDR3 spells CASSFAGWTGELFF. CDR3 DNA: TGTGCCAGCAGTTTCGCAGGGTGGACCGGGGAGCTGTTTTTT.

The chain is built from TRBV20-1 and TRBJ1-1; a weak D match, TRBD1 (6 bases). The ends were cut back, 1 base at V and 10 bases at J, with 16 bases in the middle. This CDR3 is 13 amino acids long. Germline lookup yields CDR1 DFQATT and CDR2 SNEGSKA (reference sequence). CDR3 DNA: TGCAGTGCTAGAGGCGTGGTCGGGGGGCGAGCTTTCTTT. Translation: CSARGVVGGRAFF.

The CDR3, as DNA: TGTGCCAGAAGGGGAGGGGAGACCCAGTACTTC. Translation: CARRGGETQYF. This rearrangement joins TRBV19 to TRBJ2-5; the match to TRBD2 covers 7 bases. The length of the CDR3 is 11 residues. CDR1 is LNHDA, CDR2 SQIVND, per germline (reference sequence). The ends lost 9 bases at V and 5 bases at J; junction bases unmatched: 3.

This clonotype was observed many times. This chain links TRBV30 with TRBJ1-5; D unresolved. The CDR3 covers 13 residues. Trimming removed 0 bases from V and 5 bases from J, with 8 bases in between. Germline assignment: CDR1 GTSNPN and CDR2 SVGIG (reference sequence). CDR3 bases: TGTGCCTGGAGTGTGGTCAGCGATCAGCCCCAGCATTTT. As protein: CAWSVVSDQPQHF.

This clonotype appeared many times. This chain joins TRBV12-3 or TRBV12-4 and TRBJ1-1; D remains unclear. The CDR3 is 17 amino acids. Trimming shortened V by 2 bases and J by 0 bases, and 16 bases separated the two germline ends. The CDR3 DNA follows: TGTGCCAGCAGTTTATACCCGCGGGGATCTATGAACACTGAAGCTTTCTTT. This translates into CASSLYPRGSMNTEAFF.

The CDR3 reads CASSSQIGPGTQYF. In DNA form, the CDR3 reads TGTGCCAGCAGCTCCCAAATAGGCCCCGGGACCCAGTACTTC. The rearrangement uses TRBV7-2 and TRBJ2-5, with D uncertain. Germline CDR1 reads SGHTA; CDR2 reads FQGNSA. There are 14 residues in the CDR3. V was cut by 4 bases and J by 7 bases, with 16 bases left in between.

The rearrangement uses TRBV10-1 and TRBJ2-1; D uncertain. The CDR3 is 14 amino acids. Looked up from germline, CDR1 is WNHNN and CDR2 is SYGVQD (reference sequence). Trimming took 4 bases from V and 5 from J, leaving 12 bases between them. The CDR3 is CASSVLDADNEQFF. Written as DNA, the CDR3 is TGCGCCAGCAGTGTATTGGACGCCGACAATGAGCAGTTCTTC.

This clonotype was recorded many times. V and J are TRBV2 and TRBJ2-5, with TRBD2 matching 10 bases. Germline-derived CDR1 and CDR2 are SNHLY and FYNNEI. The CDR3 has 15 residues. Trimming cost V 4 bases and J 1 base; bases outside gene matches: 3. DNA of the CDR3: TGTGCCAGCAGTGTAGGACTAGCGGTCCAAGAGACCCAGTACTTC. As protein: CASSVGLAVQETQYF.

The rearrangement uses TRBV5-6 and TRBJ1-5; the D gene is possibly TRBD1 (5 bases). The CDR3 length is 14 residues. V was shortened by 0 bases and J by 6 bases, with 10 bases between the two germline ends. CDR1 and CDR2 from the germline V gene are SGHDT and YYEEEE. The CDR3 DNA follows: TGTGCCAGCAGCTTGGGACCGGGGCGTCAGCCCCAGCATTTT. Its protein product is CASSLGPGRQPQHF. The variable domain in full, with the rest retrieved from reference TRBV5-6 and TRBJ1-5, is DAGVTQSPTHLIKTRGQQVTLRCSPKSGHDTVSWYQQALGQGPQFIFQYYEEEERQRGNFPDRFSGHQFPNYSSELNVNALLLGDSALYLCASSLGPGRQPQHFGDGTRLSIL.

This clonotype has at least ten counts. The chain couples TRBV7-9 to TRBJ2-2; D may be TRBD1 (6 bases). The V gene's germline CDR1 is SEHNR and CDR2 FQNEAQ (reference sequence). The CDR3 spans 16 residues. Between the trimmed V and J ends, which lost 5 bases and 5 bases, there was a span of 18 bases. In DNA form, the CDR3 reads TGTGCCAGCAGCCCAGGGCAGGGGTCATGGACCGGGGAGCTGTTTTTT. Amino acids: CASSPGQGSWTGELFF.

This clonotype was seen ten or more times. This chain links TRBV18 with TRBJ2-1; D gene uncertain. Germline CDR1 and CDR2: KGHSH and LQKENI. The CDR3 is 13 amino acids. V dropped 1 base and J dropped 8 bases, with 9 bases sitting between them. The CDR3: CASSPRRFDEQFF. The CDR3 DNA is TGTGCCAGCTCACCACGTAGATTCGATGAGCAGTTCTTC.